This passage covers 15 T cell receptor beta chains from one sample sequenced in a study of cytomegalovirus exposure and HLA in healthy donors. A multiplex PCR was run with 60 Vbeta primers and 13 Jbeta primers. Using immunoSEQ multiplex PCR, the repertoire was profiled, and TCRdb retains in-frame clones only, with some absent. Counted here are about 120,000 clones, 79% occurring once; the ten biggest clones make up around 3%. Sequenced input: PBMCs. These receptors originate from a woman aged 18-29 years in good health and CMV-seropositive.

The chain has TRBV4-1 and TRBJ2-6; D gene ambiguous. In germline, CDR1 is MGHRA, CDR2 YSYEKL. The V and J ends lost 1 base and 4 bases respectively, with 11 bases between them. The CDR3 spans 16 residues. The DNA for the CDR3 is TGCGCCAGCAGCCAAGCCCAGGTGGAAGGGGCCAACGTCCTGACTTTC. Protein product: CASSQAQVEGANVLTF.

The gene calls are TRBV11-2 and TRBJ1-5; weak D call: TRBD1 (6 bases). Germline V lookup: CDR1 SGHAT, CDR2 FQNNGV. This CDR3 has 14 amino acids. Trimming left V 1 base short and J 7 bases short, with 11 bases between. In nucleotides, the CDR3 is TGTGCCAGCAGCTTAGCTGGGGGCAGGCAGCCCCAGCATTTT. Amino acids: CASSLAGGRQPQHF.

In this sample, this clone turned up once. The chain carries TRBV30 and TRBJ1-4; no reliable D call. The CDR3 runs to 13 residues. CDR1 and CDR2 (germline): GTSNPN, SVGIG (reference sequence). V was shortened by 3 bases and J by 3 bases, with 8 bases between the two germline ends. CDR3 sequence (DNA): TGTGCCTGGAGCCGCGCTCCTAATGAAAAACTGTTTTTT. It codes for CAWSRAPNEKLFF.

V gene TRBV11-3 combines with J gene TRBJ2-3; a possible D gene is TRBD2 (5 bases). This CDR3 is built from 15 residues. Germline CDR1 and CDR2: SGHNT and YENEEA. V dropped 3 bases and J dropped 1 base, with 11 bases sitting between them. The CDR3 is CASSLRVAGTDTQYF. The CDR3 DNA follows: TGTGCCAGCAGCTTGAGGGTTGCGGGCACAGATACGCAGTATTTT.

V is TRBV7-8 and J is TRBJ1-4; 10 bases agree with TRBD1. CDR1 and CDR2 (germline): SGHVS, FQNEAQ. There are 16 residues in the CDR3. With V trimmed by 2 bases and J by 8 bases, 8 bases remained unmatched. The CDR3 here is CASSLRRQGAMEKLFF. CDR3 DNA sequence: TGTGCCAGCAGCTTACGGAGACAGGGGGCTATGGAAAAACTGTTTTTT.

This chain connects TRBV7-3 to TRBJ2-6; TRBD1 matches 7 bases. Trimming at V came to 5 bases and at J to 2 bases, leaving 3 bases not matched to a gene. Looked up from germline, CDR1 is SGHTA and CDR2 is FQGTGA. This CDR3 is built from 15 residues. The DNA for the CDR3 is TGTGCCAGCAGCACCGGACAGGCTGGGGCCAACGTCCTGACTTTC. Translating gives CASSTGQAGANVLTF.

This chain connects TRBV15 to TRBJ1-5, with TRBD1 as a possible D gene (5 bases). The V and J ends lost 0 bases and 6 bases respectively, with 15 bases between them. This CDR3 is built from 16 residues. The germline V gene encodes CDR1 LNHNV and CDR2 YYDKDF (reference sequence). Here the CDR3 reads CATSRERTRVGQPQHF. CDR3 sequence (DNA): TGTGCCACCAGCAGAGAGAGGACAAGGGTAGGTCAGCCCCAGCATTTT. Full variable domain (outside the CDR3, taken from reference TRBV15 and TRBJ1-5): DAMVIQNPRYQVTQFGKPVTLSCSQTLNHNVMYWYQQKSSQAPKLLFHYYDKDFNNEADTPDNFQSRRPNTSFCFLDIRSPGLGDTAMYLCATSRERTRVGQPQHFGDGTRLSIL.

The rearrangement uses TRBV10-3 and TRBJ1-5, with D hard to call. Trimming left V 2 bases short and J 2 bases short, with 10 bases between. The CDR3 loop spans 15 amino acids. The V gene's germline CDR1 is ENHRY and CDR2 SYGVKD. The CDR3 here is CAISEPSRGNQPQHF. Here the CDR3 DNA reads TGTGCCATCAGTGAGCCATCGAGGGGCAATCAGCCCCAGCATTTT.

Comment on this clone: Other DNA variants within this sample encode the same CDR3. The rearrangement links TRBV30 to TRBJ1-2; D not resolved. Trimming shortened V by 2 bases and J by 8 bases, and 12 bases separated the two germline ends. The CDR3 has 12 residues. Germline assignment: CDR1 GTSNPN and CDR2 SVGIG (reference sequence). The CDR3 nucleotides are TGTGCCTGGAGTTTAGGACTCACAGGCTACACCTTC. Encoded protein: CAWSLGLTGYTF.

The chain recombines TRBV6-6 with TRBJ2-7; 8 positions agree with TRBD1. The V and J ends lost 0 bases and 6 bases, in that order; junction bases with no gene match: 7. Germline V gene data show CDR1 as MNHNY and CDR2 as SVGAGI (reference sequence). There are 15 residues in the CDR3. CDR3 in amino acids: CASSYSRQGAGEQYF. In DNA, the CDR3 is TGTGCCAGCAGTTACTCGAGGCAGGGGGCTGGCGAGCAGTACTTC.

This sequence joins TRBV4-2 and TRBJ2-3, with a possible D match to TRBD1 (5 bases). Deletions cut 1 base from V and 0 bases from J, with 11 bases between. CDR1 is LGHNA, CDR2 YNFKEQ, per germline. The CDR3 covers 16 residues. CDR3 loop: CASSQVGQLSTDTQYF. As DNA, the CDR3 is TGTGCCAGCAGCCAAGTTGGACAATTGAGCACAGATACGCAGTATTTT.

Written as DNA, the CDR3 is TGTGCCAGCAGCTTAGCGCCGGGTGAAGCTTTCTTT. This codes for CASSLAPGEAFF. The chain recombines TRBV7-9 with TRBJ1-1; no definite D call. The CDR3 sequence is 12 residues long. V lost 0 bases and J 7 bases, leaving 6 bases between the germline ends. Germline CDR1 is SEHNR and CDR2 is FQNEAQ (reference sequence).

This chain joins TRBV6-6 and TRBJ1-1; D remains ambiguous. V was cut by 6 bases and J by 8 bases, with 13 bases left in between. The length of the CDR3 is 12 residues. The V gene's germline CDR1 is MNHNY and CDR2 SVGAGI (reference sequence). DNA for the CDR3: TGTGCCAGCAGACAAATTGGGCAAGAAGCTTTCTTT. Translation: CASRQIGQEAFF.

J is TRBJ2-3 and V is TRBV14, with D hard to call. CDR1 and CDR2 (germline): SGHDN, FVKESK. V lost 6 bases to trimming and J lost 0 bases, with 10 bases between them. The CDR3 contains 14 residues. The CDR3 region is CASRGPSSTDTQYF. CDR3 bases: TGTGCCAGCAGGGGCCCATCTAGCACAGATACGCAGTATTTT.

The V gene is TRBV2, the J gene TRBJ1-3; D is unclear. The CDR3 has 14 residues. The V gene's germline CDR1 is SNHLY and CDR2 FYNNEI. V lost 6 bases to trimming and J lost 0 bases, with 9 bases between them. The CDR3 region has the DNA TGTGCCAGCAGCGTGGTACTCTCTGGAAACACCATATATTTT. Residues: CASSVVLSGNTIYF. Supplemented by reference TRBV2 and TRBJ1-3, the full variable domain reads EPEVTQTPSHQVTQMGQEVILRCVPISNHLYFYWYRQILGQKVEFLVSFYNNEISEKSEIFDDQFSVERPDGSNFTLKIRSTKLEDSAMYFCASSVVLSGNTIYFGEGSWLTVV.